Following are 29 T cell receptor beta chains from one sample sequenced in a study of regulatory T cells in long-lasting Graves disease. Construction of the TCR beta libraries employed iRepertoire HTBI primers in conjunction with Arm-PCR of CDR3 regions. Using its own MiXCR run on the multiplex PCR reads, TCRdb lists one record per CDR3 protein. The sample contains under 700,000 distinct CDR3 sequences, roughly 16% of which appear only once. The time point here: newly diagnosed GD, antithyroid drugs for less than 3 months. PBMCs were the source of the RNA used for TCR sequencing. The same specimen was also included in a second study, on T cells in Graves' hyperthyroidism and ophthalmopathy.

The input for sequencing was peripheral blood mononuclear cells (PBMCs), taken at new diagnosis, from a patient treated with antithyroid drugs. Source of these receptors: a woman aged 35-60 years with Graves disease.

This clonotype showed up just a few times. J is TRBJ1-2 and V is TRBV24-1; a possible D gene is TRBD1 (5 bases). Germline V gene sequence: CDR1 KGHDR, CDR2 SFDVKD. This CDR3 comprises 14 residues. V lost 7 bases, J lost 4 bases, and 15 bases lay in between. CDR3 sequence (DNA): TGTGCCACCAGGGAAACAGGAAGTACCTATGGCTACACCTTC. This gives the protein CATRETGSTYGYTF.

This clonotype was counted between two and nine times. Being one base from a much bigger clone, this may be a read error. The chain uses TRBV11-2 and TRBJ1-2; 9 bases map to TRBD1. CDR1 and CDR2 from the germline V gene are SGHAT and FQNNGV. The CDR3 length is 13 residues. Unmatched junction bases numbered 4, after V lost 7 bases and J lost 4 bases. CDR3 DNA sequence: TGTGCCAGCACCGGGACAGGGATCTATGGCTACACCTTC. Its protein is CASTGTGIYGYTF. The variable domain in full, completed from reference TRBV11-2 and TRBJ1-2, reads EAGVAQSPRYKIIEKRQSVAFWCNPISGHATLYWYQQILGQGPKLLIQFQNNGVVDDSQLPKDRFSAERLKGVDSTLKIQPAKLEDSAVYLCASTGTGIYGYTFGSGTRLTVV.

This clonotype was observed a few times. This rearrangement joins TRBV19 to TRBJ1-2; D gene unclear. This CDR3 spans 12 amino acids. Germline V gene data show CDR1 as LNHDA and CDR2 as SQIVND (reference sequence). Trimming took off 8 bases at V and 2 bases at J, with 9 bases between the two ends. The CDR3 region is CASLGLNYGYTF. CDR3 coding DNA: TGTGCCAGTCTGGGCCTGAACTATGGCTACACCTTC.

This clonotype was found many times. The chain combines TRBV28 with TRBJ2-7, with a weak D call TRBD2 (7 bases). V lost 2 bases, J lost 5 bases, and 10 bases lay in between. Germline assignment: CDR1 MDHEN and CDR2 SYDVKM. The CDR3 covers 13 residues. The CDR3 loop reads CASSLAGANEQYF. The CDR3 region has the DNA TGTGCCAGCAGTTTAGCGGGGGCCAACGAGCAGTACTTC.

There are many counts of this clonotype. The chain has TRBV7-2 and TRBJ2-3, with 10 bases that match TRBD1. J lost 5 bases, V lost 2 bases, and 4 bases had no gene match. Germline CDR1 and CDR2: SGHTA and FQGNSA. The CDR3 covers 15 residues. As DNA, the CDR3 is TGTGCCAGCAGCTTATACGACAGGGGGCAAGATACGCAGTATTTT. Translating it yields CASSLYDRGQDTQYF.

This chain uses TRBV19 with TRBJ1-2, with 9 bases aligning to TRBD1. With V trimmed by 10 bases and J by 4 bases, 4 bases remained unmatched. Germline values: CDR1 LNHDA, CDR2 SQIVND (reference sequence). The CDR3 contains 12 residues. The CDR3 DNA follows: TGTGCCATTCGGGACAGGGTCTATGGCTACACCTTC. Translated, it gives CAIRDRVYGYTF.

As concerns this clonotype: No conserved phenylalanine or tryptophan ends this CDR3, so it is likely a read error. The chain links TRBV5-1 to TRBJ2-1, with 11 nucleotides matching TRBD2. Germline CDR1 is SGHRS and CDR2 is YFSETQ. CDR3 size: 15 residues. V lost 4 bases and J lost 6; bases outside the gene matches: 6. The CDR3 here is CASSEGTSGINEQFL. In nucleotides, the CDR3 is TGCGCCAGCAGCGAGGGGACTAGCGGTATCAATGAGCAGTTCCTC.

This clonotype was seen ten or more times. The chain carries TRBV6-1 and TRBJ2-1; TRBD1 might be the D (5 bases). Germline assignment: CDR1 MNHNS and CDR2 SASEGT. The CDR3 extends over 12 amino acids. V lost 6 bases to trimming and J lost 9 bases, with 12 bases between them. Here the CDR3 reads CASRQQVGEQFF. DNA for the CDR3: TGTGCCAGCAGGCAACAGGTTGGTGAGCAGTTCTTC.

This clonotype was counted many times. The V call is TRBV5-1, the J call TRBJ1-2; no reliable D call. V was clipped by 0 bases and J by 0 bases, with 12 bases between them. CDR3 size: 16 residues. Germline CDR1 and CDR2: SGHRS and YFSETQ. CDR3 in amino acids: CASSLEYKATNYGYTF. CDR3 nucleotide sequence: TGCGCCAGCAGCTTGGAGTATAAGGCCACTAACTATGGCTACACCTTC.

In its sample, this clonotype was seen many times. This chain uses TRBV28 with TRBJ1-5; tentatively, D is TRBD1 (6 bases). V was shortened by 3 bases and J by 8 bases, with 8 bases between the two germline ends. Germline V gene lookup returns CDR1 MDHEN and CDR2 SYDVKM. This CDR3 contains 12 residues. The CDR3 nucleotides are TGTGCCAGCAGTTTGCGACAGGAGCCCCAGCATTTT. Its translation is CASSLRQEPQHF.

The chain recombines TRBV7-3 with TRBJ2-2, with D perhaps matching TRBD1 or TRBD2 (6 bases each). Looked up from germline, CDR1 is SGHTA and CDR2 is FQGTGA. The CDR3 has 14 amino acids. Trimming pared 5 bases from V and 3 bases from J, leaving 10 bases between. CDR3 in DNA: TGTGCCAGCAGCGCGGGACATCACACCGGGGAGCTGTTTTTT. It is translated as CASSAGHHTGELFF.

The CDR3 sequence is CASKRTWDTYEQFF. The CDR3 region has the DNA TGTGCCAGCAAGAGAACATGGGATACCTACGAGCAGTTCTTC. The chain joins TRBV28 to TRBJ2-1, with D hard to call. The CDR3 covers 14 residues. Germline V gene data show CDR1 as MDHEN and CDR2 as SYDVKM. The ends were cut back, 7 bases at V and 10 bases at J, with 20 bases in the middle.

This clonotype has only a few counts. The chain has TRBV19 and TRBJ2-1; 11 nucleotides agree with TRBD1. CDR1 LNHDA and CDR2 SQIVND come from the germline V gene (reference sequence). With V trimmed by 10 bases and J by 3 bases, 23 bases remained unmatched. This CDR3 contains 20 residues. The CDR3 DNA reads TGTGCCAAACCGGGACAGAGGGGACAGGGGGGTATCGGAAACTACAATGAGCAGTTCTTC. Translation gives CAKPGQRGQGGIGNYNEQFF.

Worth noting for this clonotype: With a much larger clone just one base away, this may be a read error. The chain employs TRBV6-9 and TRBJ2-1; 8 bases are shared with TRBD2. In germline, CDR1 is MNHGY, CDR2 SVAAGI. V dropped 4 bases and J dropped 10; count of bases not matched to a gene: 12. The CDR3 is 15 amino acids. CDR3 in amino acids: CASSFVGGGPGEQFF. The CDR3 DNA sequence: TGTGCCAGCAGTTTCGTAGGCGGGGGGCCGGGAGAGCAGTTCTTC.

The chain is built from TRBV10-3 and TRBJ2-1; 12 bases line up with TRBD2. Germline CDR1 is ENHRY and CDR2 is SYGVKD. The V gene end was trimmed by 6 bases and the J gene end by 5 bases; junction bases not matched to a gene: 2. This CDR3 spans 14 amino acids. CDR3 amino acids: CAIRTSGGNNEQFF. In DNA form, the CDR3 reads TGTGCCATCAGGACTAGCGGGGGTAACAATGAGCAGTTCTTC.

The CDR3 loop reads CASSPTTATAYGYTF. Written as DNA, the CDR3 is TGTGCCAGCTCACCGACCACAGCAACTGCGTATGGCTACACCTTC. The chain recombines TRBV18 with TRBJ1-2; D gene ambiguous. Germline assignment: CDR1 KGHSH and CDR2 LQKENI. The CDR3 extends over 15 amino acids. V shed 3 bases and J shed 5 bases, with 16 bases lying between them.

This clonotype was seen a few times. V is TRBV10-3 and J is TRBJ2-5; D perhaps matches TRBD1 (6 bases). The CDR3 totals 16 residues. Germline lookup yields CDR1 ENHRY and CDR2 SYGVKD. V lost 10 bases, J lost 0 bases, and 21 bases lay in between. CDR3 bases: TGTGCCACCATAGGTTCCCAGGGGCCGAACCAAGAGACCCAGTACTTC. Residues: CATIGSQGPNQETQYF.

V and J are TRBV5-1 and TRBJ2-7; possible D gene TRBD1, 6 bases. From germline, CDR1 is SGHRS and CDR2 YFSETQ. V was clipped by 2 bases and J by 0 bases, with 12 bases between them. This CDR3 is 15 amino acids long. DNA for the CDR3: TGCGCCAGCAGCTTCGGAGAGGGGGACTCCTACGAGCAGTACTTC. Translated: CASSFGEGDSYEQYF.

The CDR3 protein is CAISESLAVTYNEQFF. The DNA for the CDR3 is TGTGCCATCAGTGAGTCCCTAGCGGTAACCTACAATGAGCAGTTCTTC. J is TRBJ2-1 and V is TRBV10-3; 7 positions agree with TRBD2. Per germline, CDR1 ENHRY and CDR2 SYGVKD. Germline trimming cut 0 bases from V and 2 bases from J; bases unmatched to any gene: 4. This CDR3 has 16 amino acids.

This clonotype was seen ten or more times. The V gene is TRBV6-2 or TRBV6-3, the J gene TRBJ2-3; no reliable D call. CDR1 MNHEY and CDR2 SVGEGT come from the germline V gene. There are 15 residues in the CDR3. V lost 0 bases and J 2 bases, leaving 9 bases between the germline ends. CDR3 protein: CASSYSAADTDTQYF. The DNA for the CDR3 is TGTGCCAGCAGTTACTCTGCGGCAGACACAGATACGCAGTATTTT.

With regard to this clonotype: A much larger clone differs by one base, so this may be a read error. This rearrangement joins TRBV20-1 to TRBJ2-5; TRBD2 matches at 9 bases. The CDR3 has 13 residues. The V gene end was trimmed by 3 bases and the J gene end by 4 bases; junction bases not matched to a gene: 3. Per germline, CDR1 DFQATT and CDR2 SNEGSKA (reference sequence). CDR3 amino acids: CSASVAGAETQYF. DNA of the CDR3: TGCAGTGCTAGTGTAGCGGGGGCAGAGACCCAGTACTTC.

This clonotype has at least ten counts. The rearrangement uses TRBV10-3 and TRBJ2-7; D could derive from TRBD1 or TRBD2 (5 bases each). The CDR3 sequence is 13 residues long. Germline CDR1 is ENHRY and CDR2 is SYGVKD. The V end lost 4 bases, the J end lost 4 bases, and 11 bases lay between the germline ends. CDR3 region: CAISAGTAYEQYF. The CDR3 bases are TGTGCCATCAGTGCAGGGACGGCGTACGAGCAGTACTTC.

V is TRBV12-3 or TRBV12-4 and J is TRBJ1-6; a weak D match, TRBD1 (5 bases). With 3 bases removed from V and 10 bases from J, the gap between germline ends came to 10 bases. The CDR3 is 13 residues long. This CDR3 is CASSLTELSPLHF. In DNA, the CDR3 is TGTGCCAGCAGTTTGACAGAATTATCACCCCTCCACTTT.

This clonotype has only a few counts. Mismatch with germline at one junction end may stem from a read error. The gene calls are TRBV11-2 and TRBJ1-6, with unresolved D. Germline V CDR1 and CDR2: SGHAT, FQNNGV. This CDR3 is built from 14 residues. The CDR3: CAGSLEQSYSPLHF. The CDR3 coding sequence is TGTGCCGGCAGCTTGGAACAGAGCTATTCACCCCTCCACTTT.

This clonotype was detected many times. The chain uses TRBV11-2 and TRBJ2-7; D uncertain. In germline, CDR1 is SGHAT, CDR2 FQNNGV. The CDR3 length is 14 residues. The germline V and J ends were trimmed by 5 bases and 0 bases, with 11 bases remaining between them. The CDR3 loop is CASSPGRGSYEQYF. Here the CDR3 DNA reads TGTGCCAGCAGCCCTGGCCGAGGCTCCTACGAGCAGTACTTC.

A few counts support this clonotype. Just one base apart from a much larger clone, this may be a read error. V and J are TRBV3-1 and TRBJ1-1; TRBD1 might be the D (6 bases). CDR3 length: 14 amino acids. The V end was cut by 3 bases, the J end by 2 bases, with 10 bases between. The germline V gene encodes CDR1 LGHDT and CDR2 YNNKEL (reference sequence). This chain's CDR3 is CASSHWTANTEAFF. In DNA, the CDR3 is TGTGCCAGCAGCCACTGGACAGCCAACACTGAAGCTTTCTTT. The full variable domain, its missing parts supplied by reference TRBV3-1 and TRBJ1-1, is DTAVSQTPKYLVTQMGNDKSIKCEQNLGHDTMYWYKQDSKKFLKIMFSYNNKELIINETVPNRFSPKSPDKAHLNLHINSLELGDSAVYFCASSHWTANTEAFFGQGTRLTVV.

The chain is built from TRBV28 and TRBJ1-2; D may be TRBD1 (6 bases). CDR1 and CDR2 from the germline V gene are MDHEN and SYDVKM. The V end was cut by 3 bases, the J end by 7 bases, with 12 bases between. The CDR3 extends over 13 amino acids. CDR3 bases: TGTGCCAGCAGTTTGTACGACAGGTTTGGCTACACCTTC. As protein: CASSLYDRFGYTF.

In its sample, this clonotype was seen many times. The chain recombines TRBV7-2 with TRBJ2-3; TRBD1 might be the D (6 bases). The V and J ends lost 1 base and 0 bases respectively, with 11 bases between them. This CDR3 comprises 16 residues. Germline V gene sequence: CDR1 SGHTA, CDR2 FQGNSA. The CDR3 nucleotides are TGTGCCAGCAGCTTAGGACTGACAGGAAGCACAGATACGCAGTATTTT. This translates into CASSLGLTGSTDTQYF.

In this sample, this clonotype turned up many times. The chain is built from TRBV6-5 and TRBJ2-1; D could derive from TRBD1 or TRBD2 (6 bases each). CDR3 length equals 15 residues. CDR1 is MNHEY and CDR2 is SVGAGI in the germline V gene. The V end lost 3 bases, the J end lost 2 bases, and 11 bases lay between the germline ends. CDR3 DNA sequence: TGTGCCAGCAGTTATTCCGGGGGCGCCTACAATGAGCAGTTCTTC. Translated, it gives CASSYSGGAYNEQFF.